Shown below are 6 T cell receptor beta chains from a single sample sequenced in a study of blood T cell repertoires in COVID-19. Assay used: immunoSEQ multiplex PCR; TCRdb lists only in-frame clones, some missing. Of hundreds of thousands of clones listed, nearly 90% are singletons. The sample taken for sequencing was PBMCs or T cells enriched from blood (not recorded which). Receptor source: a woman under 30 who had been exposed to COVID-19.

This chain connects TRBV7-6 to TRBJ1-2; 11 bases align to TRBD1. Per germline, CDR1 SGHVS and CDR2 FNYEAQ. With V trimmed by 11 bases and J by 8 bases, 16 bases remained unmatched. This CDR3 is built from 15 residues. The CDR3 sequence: CAVEDPGQGDGGYTF. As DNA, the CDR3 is TGTGCCGTTGAGGATCCGGGACAGGGGGATGGGGGCTACACCTTC.

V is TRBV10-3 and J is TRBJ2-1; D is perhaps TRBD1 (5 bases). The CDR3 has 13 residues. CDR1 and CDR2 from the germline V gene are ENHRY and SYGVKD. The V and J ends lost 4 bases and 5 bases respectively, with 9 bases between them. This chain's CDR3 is CAISGNRNNEQFF. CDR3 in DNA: TGTGCCATCAGTGGGAACAGGAACAATGAGCAGTTCTTC.

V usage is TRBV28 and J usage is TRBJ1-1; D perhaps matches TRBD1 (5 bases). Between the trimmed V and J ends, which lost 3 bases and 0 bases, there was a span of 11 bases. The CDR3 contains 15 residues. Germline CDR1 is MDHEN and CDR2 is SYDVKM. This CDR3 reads CASSFRTIMNTEAFF. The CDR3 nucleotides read TGTGCCAGCAGTTTCCGGACAATCATGAACACTGAAGCTTTCTTT.

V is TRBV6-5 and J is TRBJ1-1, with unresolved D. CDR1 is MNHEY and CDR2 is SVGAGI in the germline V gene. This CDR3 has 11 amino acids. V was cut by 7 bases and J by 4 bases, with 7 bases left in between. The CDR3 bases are TGTGCCAGCATGCGGTCCACTGAAGCTTTCTTT. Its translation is CASMRSTEAFF.

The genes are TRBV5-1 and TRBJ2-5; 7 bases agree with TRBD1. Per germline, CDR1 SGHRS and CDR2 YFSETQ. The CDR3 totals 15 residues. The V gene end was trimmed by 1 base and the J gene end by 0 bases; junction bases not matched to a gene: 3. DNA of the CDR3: TGCGCCAGCAGCTTGACAGGGGCGTACCAAGAGACCCAGTACTTC. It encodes CASSLTGAYQETQYF.

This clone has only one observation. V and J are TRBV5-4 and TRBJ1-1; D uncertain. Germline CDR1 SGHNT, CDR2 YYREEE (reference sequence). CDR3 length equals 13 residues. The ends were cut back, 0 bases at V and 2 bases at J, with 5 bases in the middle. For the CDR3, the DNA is TGTGCCAGCAGCTTGGACAGCAACACTGAAGCTTTCTTT. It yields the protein CASSLDSNTEAFF.